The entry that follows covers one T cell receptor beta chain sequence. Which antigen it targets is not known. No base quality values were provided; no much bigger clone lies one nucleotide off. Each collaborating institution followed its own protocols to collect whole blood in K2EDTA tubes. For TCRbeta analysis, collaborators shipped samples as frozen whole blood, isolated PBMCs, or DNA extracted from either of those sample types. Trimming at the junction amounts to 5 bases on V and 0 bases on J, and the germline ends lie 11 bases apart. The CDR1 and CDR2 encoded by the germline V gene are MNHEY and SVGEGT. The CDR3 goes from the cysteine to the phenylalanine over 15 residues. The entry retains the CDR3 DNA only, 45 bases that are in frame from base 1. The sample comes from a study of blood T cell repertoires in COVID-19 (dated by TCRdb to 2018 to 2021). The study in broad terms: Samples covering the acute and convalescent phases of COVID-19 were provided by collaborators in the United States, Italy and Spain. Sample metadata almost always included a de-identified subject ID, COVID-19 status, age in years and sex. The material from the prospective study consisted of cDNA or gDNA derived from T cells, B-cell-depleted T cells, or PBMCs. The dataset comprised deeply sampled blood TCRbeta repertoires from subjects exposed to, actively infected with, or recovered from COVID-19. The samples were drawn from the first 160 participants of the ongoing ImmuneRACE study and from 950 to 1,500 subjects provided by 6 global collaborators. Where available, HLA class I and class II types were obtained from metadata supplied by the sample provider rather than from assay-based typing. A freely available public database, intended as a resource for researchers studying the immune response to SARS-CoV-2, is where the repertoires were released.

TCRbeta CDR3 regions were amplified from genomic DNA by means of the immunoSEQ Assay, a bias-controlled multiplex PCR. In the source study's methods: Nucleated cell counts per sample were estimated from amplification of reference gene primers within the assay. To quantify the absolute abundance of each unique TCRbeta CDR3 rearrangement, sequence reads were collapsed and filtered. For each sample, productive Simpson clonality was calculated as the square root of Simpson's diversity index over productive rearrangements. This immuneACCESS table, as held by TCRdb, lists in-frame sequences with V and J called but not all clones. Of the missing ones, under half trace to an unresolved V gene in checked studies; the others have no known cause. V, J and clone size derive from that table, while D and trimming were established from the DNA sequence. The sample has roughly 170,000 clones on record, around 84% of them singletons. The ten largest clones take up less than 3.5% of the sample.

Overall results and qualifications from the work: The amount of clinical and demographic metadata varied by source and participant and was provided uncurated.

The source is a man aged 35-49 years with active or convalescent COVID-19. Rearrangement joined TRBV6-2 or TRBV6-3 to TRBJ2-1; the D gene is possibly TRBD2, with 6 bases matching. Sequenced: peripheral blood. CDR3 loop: CASSPDGSSYNEQFF. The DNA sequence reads TGTGCCAGCAGTCCGGACGGGAGCTCCTACAATGAGCAGTTCTTC.